This note documents a single TCR beta chain sequence. There are a few counts of this clonotype. What antigen it recognizes has not been identified. Base-call qualities are not available, and no considerably larger clone is one nucleotide away. This sample stems from a study of T-cell reconstitution after alpha-beta-depleted transplantation in children listed by TCRdb under 2016. Describing the broader study: Using TCR repertoire profiling, the study followed T-cell immune reconstitution in a quantitative way in children after TCRalphabeta/CD19-depleted allogeneic hematopoietic cell transplantation. Study-wide findings and limitations: In some patients, high TCRbeta diversity at day 60 was attributed to recipient T cells and intrathymic progenitors that had survived conditioning. The frequencies of hyperexpanded clones fell over the following months, and after one year, T-cell counts and TCRbeta diversity were mostly attributed to newly produced T cells. The apparently early recovery of alphabetaT-cell counts about two months after transplant reportedly depended on only several hundred rapidly expanded clones that came from non-depleted graft cells.

Receptors were amplified or captured by PCR. The data were produced on an Illumina HiSeq 2500. TCR libraries were prepared with molecular barcoding, using unique molecular identifiers to normalize TCRbeta repertoire quantification. TCRdb ran its own pipeline on the public reads, namely fastp trimming at Q25 and MiXCR clone calling, and kept in-frame beta chains. Every distinct CDR3 protein forms one entry, paired with its most common genes and DNA. This sample is represented by some 310,000 distinct CDR3 sequences; 23% of them were singletons. Roughly 11% of the sample rests with the top ten. V drops 1 base and J drops 0 bases, leaving 10 bases in between. In the germline V gene, CDR1 corresponds to LGHNT and CDR2 to FRNRAP. The CDR3 has 16 amino acids, counting the end cysteine and phenylalanine. Kept here is only the CDR3 DNA, which spans 48 bases and is read in frame from base 1. Per the publication, the treatment or condition label means: allogeneic hematopoietic cell transplantation with graft depleted of TCRalphabeta T cells and CD19 B cells. The children who served as transplant recipients had been given grafts of TCRalphabeta/CD19-depleted allogeneic hematopoietic cells.

The source was PBMCs, mostly from graft donor cells, collected 180 days after TCRalphabeta/CD19-depleted stem cell transplant. The TCR comes from a male patient under 18 who had a stem cell transplant for acute lymphoblastic leukemia, so the T cells may come from the graft donor. The chain is assembled from TRBV12-5 and TRBJ1-5, and the D gene may be TRBD1, 5 bases matching. The CDR3 corresponds to CASGLGGSYSNQPQHF. In nucleotides, the sequence is TGTGCTAGTGGTTTGGGGGGGTCTTATAGCAATCAGCCCCAGCATTTT.